This T cell receptor beta chain was sequenced for a study of blood T cells in healthy people across ages. Study results and caveats: TCR beta diversity was tightly associated with the proportion of naive T cells.

The CDR3 has 16 amino acids. Germline V gene data show CDR1 as SGHAT and CDR2 as FQNNGV. V lost 6 bases and J 3 bases, leaving 17 bases between the germline ends. About this clonotype: What it binds is not known.

Combining a sample-barcoded 5' primer with a J-beta primer mix, a second PCR ran for roughly 6 to 12 cycles. TCRdb re-derived calls from the 5' RACE reads in MiXCR, one entry per CDR3 protein. This table has some 1.7 million distinct CDR3 sequences, 28% appearing once. The V gene is TRBV11-2, the J gene TRBJ2-2; possible D gene TRBD2, 5 bases. The TCR originated in a woman aged 30 to 39 in good health. The specimen sequenced was blood. CDR3 coding DNA: TGTGCCAGCAGACCCTGGGAGAGGGCCGACACCGGGGAGCTGTTTTTT. Protein sequence: CASRPWERADTGELFF.